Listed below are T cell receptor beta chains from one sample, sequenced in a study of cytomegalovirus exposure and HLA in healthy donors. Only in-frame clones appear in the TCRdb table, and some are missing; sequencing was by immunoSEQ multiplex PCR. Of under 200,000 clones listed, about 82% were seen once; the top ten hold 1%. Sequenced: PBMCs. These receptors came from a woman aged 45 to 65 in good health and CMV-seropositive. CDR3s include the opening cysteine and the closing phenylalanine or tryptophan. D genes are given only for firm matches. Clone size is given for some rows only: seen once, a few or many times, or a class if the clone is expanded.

cdr3_aa: CASSFLAGGPGTYNEQFF
cdr3_nt: TGTGCCAGCAGCTTTCTAGCGGGGGGCCCCGGGACTTACAATGAGCAGTTCTTC
j_call: TRBJ2-1
clone_size: NA
v_call: TRBV5-5
d_call: TRBD2

cdr3_aa: CATSSGGFGPQHF
cdr3_nt: TGTGCCACCAGCAGCGGAGGGTTTGGGCCCCAGCATTTT
j_call: TRBJ1-5
clone_size: NA
v_call: TRBV15
d_call: NA

cdr3_aa: CASSFVAGGTGVFKQYF
cdr3_nt: TGTGCCAGCAGCTTCGTCGCGGGGGGGACAGGGGTCTTTAAGCAGTACTTC
j_call: TRBJ2-7
clone_size: NA
v_call: TRBV5-4
d_call: NA

cdr3_aa: CATKGGEYSPLHF
cdr3_nt: TGTGCCACCAAAGGGGGGGAGTATTCACCCCTCCACTTT
j_call: TRBJ1-6
clone_size: NA
v_call: TRBV28
d_call: NA

cdr3_aa: CASSLRASNTGELFF
cdr3_nt: TGTGCCAGCAGCTTGAGAGCCTCGAACACCGGGGAGCTGTTTTTT
j_call: TRBJ2-2
clone_size: NA
v_call: TRBV5-4
d_call: NA

cdr3_aa: CSVDKGRGGEQYF
cdr3_nt: TGCAGCGTTGATAAGGGTAGGGGGGGCGAGCAGTACTTC
j_call: TRBJ2-7
clone_size: NA
v_call: TRBV29-1
d_call: NA

cdr3_aa: CASSPGLAGGASQETQYF
cdr3_nt: TGTGCCAGCAGCCCCGGACTAGCGGGGGGGGCCTCTCAAGAGACCCAGTACTTC
j_call: TRBJ2-5
clone_size: NA
v_call: TRBV5-8
d_call: TRBD2

cdr3_aa: CASSPPWAGDYTGELFF
cdr3_nt: TGTGCCAGCAGCCCGCCCTGGGCCGGGGATTACACCGGGGAGCTGTTTTTT
j_call: TRBJ2-2
clone_size: NA
v_call: TRBV14
d_call: NA

cdr3_aa: CASSLVLGVNTEAFF
cdr3_nt: TGTGCCAGCAGCTTGGTATTAGGGGTGAACACTGAAGCTTTCTTT
j_call: TRBJ1-1
clone_size: NA
v_call: TRBV5-4
d_call: NA

cdr3_aa: CASSPDRAYEQYF
cdr3_nt: TGTGCCAGCAGCCCGGACAGAGCCTACGAGCAGTACTTC
j_call: TRBJ2-7
clone_size: few
v_call: TRBV7-9
d_call: NA

cdr3_aa: CASGGSSNEQFF
cdr3_nt: TGTGCCAGCGGCGGGAGTTCCAATGAGCAGTTCTTC
j_call: TRBJ2-1
clone_size: NA
v_call: TRBV9
d_call: TRBD2

cdr3_aa: CASSQWTIVTGATNEKLFF
cdr3_nt: TGCGCCAGCAGCCAATGGACTATAGTAACAGGGGCAACTAATGAAAAACTGTTTTTT
j_call: TRBJ1-4
clone_size: NA
v_call: TRBV4-3
d_call: TRBD1

cdr3_aa: CSSSSPPATDPSTDTQYF
cdr3_nt: TGTTCCAGCAGCTCCCCCCCCGCGACTGATCCTAGCACAGATACGCAGTATTTT
j_call: TRBJ2-3
clone_size: few
v_call: TRBV7-9
d_call: NA

cdr3_aa: CASSPGDLQGAFF
cdr3_nt: TGCGCCAGCAGCCCAGGGGACCTCCAGGGGGCTTTCTTT
j_call: TRBJ1-1
clone_size: NA
v_call: TRBV5-1
d_call: NA

cdr3_aa: CASSVMPDTDNSPLHF
cdr3_nt: TGTGCCAGCAGCGTAATGCCGGACACCGATAATTCACCCCTCCACTTT
j_call: TRBJ1-6
clone_size: NA
v_call: TRBV9
d_call: NA

cdr3_aa: CASSSDRASYTF
cdr3_nt: TGCGCCAGCAGCTCCGACAGGGCTAGCTACACCTTC
j_call: TRBJ1-2
clone_size: NA
v_call: TRBV5-1
d_call: TRBD1

cdr3_aa: CASSGQGSYGYGYTF
cdr3_nt: TGTGCCAGCAGTGGTCAGGGGAGTTACGGCTATGGCTACACCTTC
j_call: TRBJ1-2
clone_size: NA
v_call: TRBV6-1
d_call: NA

cdr3_aa: CASFTYTSPETQYF
cdr3_nt: TGTGCCAGTTTCACTTATACTAGCCCAGAGACCCAGTACTTC
j_call: TRBJ2-5
clone_size: NA
v_call: TRBV28
d_call: NA

cdr3_aa: CASSVEGKTSGSEYEQYF
cdr3_nt: TGTGCCAGCAGCGTAGAAGGGAAGACTAGCGGGAGTGAGTACGAGCAGTACTTC
j_call: TRBJ2-7
clone_size: NA
v_call: TRBV9
d_call: TRBD2

cdr3_aa: CASRPAGQRSINHGYTF
cdr3_nt: TGTGCCAGCAGGCCTGCGGGACAGCGGTCTATTAACCATGGCTACACCTTC
j_call: TRBJ1-2
clone_size: NA
v_call: TRBV27
d_call: TRBD1

cdr3_aa: CASSNEPHGLNRVSHYEQYF
cdr3_nt: TGTGCCAGCAGCAATGAACCCCATGGGTTGAACAGGGTCTCCCACTACGAGCAGTACTTC
j_call: TRBJ2-7
clone_size: NA
v_call: TRBV21-1
d_call: NA

cdr3_aa: CASSQGTSGVWEQYF
cdr3_nt: TGCGCCAGCAGCCAAGGAACTAGCGGGGTATGGGAGCAGTACTTC
j_call: TRBJ2-7
clone_size: NA
v_call: TRBV4-3
d_call: TRBD2